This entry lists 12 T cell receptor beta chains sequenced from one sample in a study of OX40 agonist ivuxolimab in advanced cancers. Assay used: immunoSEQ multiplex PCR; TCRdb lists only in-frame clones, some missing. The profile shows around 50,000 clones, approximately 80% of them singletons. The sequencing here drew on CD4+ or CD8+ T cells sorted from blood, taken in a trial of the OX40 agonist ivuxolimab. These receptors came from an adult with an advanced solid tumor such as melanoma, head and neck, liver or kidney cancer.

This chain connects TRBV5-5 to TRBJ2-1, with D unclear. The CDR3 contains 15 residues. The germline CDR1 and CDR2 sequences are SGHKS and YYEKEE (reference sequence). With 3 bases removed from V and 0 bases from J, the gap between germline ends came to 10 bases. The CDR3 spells CASSSLGFSYNEQFF. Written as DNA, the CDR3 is TGTGCCAGCAGCTCCTTGGGGTTCTCCTACAATGAGCAGTTCTTC.

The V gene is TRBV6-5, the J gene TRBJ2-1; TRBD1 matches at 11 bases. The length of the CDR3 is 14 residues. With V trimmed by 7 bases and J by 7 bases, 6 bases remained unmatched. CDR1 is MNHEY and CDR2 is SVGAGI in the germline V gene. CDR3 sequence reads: CASMDRGRPNEQFF. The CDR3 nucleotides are TGTGCCAGCATGGACAGGGGGCGACCTAATGAGCAGTTCTTC.

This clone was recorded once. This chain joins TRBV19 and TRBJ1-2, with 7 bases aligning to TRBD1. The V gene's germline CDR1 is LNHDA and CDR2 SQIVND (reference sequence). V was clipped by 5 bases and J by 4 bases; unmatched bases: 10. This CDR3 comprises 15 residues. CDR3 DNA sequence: TGTGCCAGTAGTTCCCCCGAGGACAGGCCCTATGGCTACACCTTC. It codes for CASSSPEDRPYGYTF.

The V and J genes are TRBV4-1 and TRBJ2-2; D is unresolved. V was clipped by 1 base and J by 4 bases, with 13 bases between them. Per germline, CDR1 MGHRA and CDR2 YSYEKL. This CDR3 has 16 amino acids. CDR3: CASSQVRVVFTGELFF. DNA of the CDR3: TGCGCCAGCAGCCAAGTGAGAGTCGTATTCACCGGGGAGCTGTTTTTT.

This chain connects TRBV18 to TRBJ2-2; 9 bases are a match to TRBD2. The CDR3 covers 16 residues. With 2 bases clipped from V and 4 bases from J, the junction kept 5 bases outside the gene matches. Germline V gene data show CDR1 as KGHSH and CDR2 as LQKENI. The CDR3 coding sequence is TGTGCCAGCTCACCAAGGAGCGGGGGGACCACCGGGGAGCTGTTTTTT. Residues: CASSPRSGGTTGELFF.

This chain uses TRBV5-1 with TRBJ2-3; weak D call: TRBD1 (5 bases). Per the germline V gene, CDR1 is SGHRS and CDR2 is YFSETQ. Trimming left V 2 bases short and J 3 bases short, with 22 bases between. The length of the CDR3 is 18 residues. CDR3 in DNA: TGCGCCAGCAGCTTCGCGGCATGGGGCCGGGTCCGTACAGATACGCAGTATTTT. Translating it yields CASSFAAWGRVRTDTQYF.

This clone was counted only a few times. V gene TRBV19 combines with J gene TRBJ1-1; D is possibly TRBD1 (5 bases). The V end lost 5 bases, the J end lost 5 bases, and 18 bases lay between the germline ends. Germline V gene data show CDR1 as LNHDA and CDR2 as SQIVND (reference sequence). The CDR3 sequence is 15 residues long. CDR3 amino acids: CASSSPSRRGTEAFF. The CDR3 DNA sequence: TGTGCCAGTAGTTCGCCGAGTCGTCGGGGGACTGAAGCTTTCTTT. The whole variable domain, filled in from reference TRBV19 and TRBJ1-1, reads DGGITQSPKYLFRKEGQNVTLSCEQNLNHDAMYWYRQDPGQGLRLIYYSQIVNDFQKGDIAEGYSVSREKKESFPLTVTSAQKNPTAFYLCASSSPSRRGTEAFFGQGTRLTVV.

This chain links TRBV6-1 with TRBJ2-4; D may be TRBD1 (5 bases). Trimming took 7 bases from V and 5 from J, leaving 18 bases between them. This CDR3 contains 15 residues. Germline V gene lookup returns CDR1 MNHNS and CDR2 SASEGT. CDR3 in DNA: TGTGCCAGCACCGCCAGCTGGGGCCAAGAAAACATTCAGTACTTC. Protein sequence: CASTASWGQENIQYF.

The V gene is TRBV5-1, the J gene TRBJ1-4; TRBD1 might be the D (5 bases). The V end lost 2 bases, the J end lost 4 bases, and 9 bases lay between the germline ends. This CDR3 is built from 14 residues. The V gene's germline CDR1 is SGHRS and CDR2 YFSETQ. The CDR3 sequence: CASSLGQGNEKLFF. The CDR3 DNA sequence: TGCGCCAGCAGCTTAGGTCAGGGTAATGAAAAACTGTTTTTT.

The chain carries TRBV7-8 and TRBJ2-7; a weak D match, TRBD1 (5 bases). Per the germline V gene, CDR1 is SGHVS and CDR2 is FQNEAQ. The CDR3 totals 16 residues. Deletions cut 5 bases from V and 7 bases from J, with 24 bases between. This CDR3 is CASSPLLRSTGGEQYF. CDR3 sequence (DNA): TGTGCCAGCAGCCCCCTCCTACGGTCCACAGGTGGGGAGCAGTACTTC.

CDR3 in amino acids: CAISGTNTEAFF. Written as DNA, the CDR3 is TGTGCCATCAGTGGGACAAACACTGAAGCTTTCTTT. V usage is TRBV10-3 and J usage is TRBJ1-1; D is perhaps TRBD1 (5 bases). The ends were cut back, 4 bases at V and 2 bases at J, with 5 bases in the middle. This CDR3 is 12 amino acids long. Germline lookup yields CDR1 ENHRY and CDR2 SYGVKD.

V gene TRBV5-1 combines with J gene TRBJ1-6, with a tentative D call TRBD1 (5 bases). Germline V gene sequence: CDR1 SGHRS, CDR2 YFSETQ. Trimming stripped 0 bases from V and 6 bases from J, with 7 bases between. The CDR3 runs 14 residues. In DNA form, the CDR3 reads TGCGCCAGCAGCTTGGGGACACCTAATTCACCCCTCCACTTT. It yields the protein CASSLGTPNSPLHF. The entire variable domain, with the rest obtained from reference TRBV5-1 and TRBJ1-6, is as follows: KAGVTQTPRYLIKTRGQQVTLSCSPISGHRSVSWYQQTPGQGLQFLFEYFSETQRNKGNFPGRFSGRQFSNSRSEMNVSTLELGDSALYLCASSLGTPNSPLHFGNGTRLTVT.